A single sample is the source of the 23 T cell receptor beta chains below, sequenced in a study of T-cell memory formation after mild COVID-19. TCRdb passed the 5' RACE reads through MiXCR, listing each CDR3 protein once. The sample includes 250,000 to 300,000 distinct CDR3 sequences, 15% to 20% of them seen just once. The sample consisted of PBMCs or a T cell subset sorted from them (not recorded which). Receptors were obtained from a man aged 18-30 years who had mild COVID-19 (a few samples of this study predate the infection). Cell type and time point are not known.

The genes are TRBV5-1 and TRBJ1-1; D remains unclear. This CDR3 has 14 amino acids. Trimming removed 2 bases from V and 1 base from J, with 9 bases in between. Germline loops: CDR1 SGHRS, CDR2 YFSETQ. The CDR3: CASSFMEGNTEAFF. The CDR3 region has the DNA TGCGCCAGCAGCTTTATGGAGGGGAACACTGAAGCTTTCTTT.

This clonotype showed up just a few times. The V call is TRBV29-1, the J call TRBJ2-1; D uncertain. V shed 5 bases and J shed 10 bases, with 12 bases lying between them. The CDR3 sequence is 11 residues long. CDR1 and CDR2 (germline): SQVTM, ANQGSEA. The CDR3: CSVFSVGEQFF. The CDR3 bases are TGCAGCGTTTTCAGCGTCGGGGAGCAGTTCTTC.

This clonotype was seen a handful of times. V gene TRBV10-3 combines with J gene TRBJ1-5, with 8 nucleotides matching TRBD1. CDR1 and CDR2 (germline): ENHRY, SYGVKD. Trimming removed 5 bases from V and 2 bases from J; junction bases left unmatched: 5. The CDR3 extends over 15 amino acids. In DNA, the CDR3 is TGTGCCATCAGTACAGGGGGTAGGGGCAATCAGCCCCAGCATTTT. Protein product: CAISTGGRGNQPQHF.

The chain links TRBV4-1 to TRBJ2-3; 10 bases align to TRBD2. From germline, CDR1 is MGHRA and CDR2 YSYEKL. The V segment lost 7 bases and the J segment 3 bases; nucleotides outside the gene matches: 7. This CDR3 is built from 15 residues. CDR3 in DNA: TGCGCCAGCACCTCCAGCGGGGGGGCGACAGATACGCAGTATTTT. It codes for CASTSSGGATDTQYF.

This clonotype was seen a few times. The V call is TRBV7-3, the J call TRBJ2-1, with a possible D match to TRBD1 (6 bases). The CDR3 extends over 15 amino acids. V was pared by 5 bases and J by 2 bases, with 13 bases between. Germline V gives CDR1 SGHTA, CDR2 FQGTGA. The CDR3 loop is CASSPTDRTYNEQFF. CDR3 DNA sequence: TGTGCCAGCAGCCCCACCGACAGGACCTACAATGAGCAGTTCTTC.

V gene TRBV29-1 combines with J gene TRBJ1-2; possible D gene TRBD1, 5 bases. The V gene's germline CDR1 is SQVTM and CDR2 ANQGSEA. Trimming removed 2 bases at V and 2 bases at J, with 12 bases between. CDR3 size: 14 residues. CDR3 loop: CSVERGAENYGYTF. The DNA of the CDR3 is TGCAGCGTTGAACGCGGGGCGGAAAACTATGGCTACACCTTC.

This chain connects TRBV20-1 to TRBJ2-5, with 9 positions matching TRBD2. Germline values: CDR1 DFQATT, CDR2 SNEGSKA (reference sequence). With V trimmed by 4 bases and J by 1 base, 4 bases remained unmatched. This CDR3 has 14 amino acids. CDR3 DNA: TGCAGTGCTACTAGCGGGGAGACCCAAGAGACCCAGTACTTC. This encodes CSATSGETQETQYF.

The V gene is TRBV7-2, the J gene TRBJ1-5; perhaps TRBD1 as D (6 bases). Looked up from germline, CDR1 is SGHTA and CDR2 is FQGNSA. The CDR3 spans 18 residues. V was shortened by 5 bases and J by 0 bases, with 20 bases between the two germline ends. CDR3 amino acids: CASSEGGTPSYSNQPQHF. DNA of the CDR3: TGTGCCAGCAGCGAGGGGGGGACTCCCTCATATAGCAATCAGCCCCAGCATTTT.

V usage is TRBV6-6 and J usage is TRBJ2-2, with a tentative D call TRBD1 (6 bases). CDR3 length: 14 amino acids. Germline loops: CDR1 MNHNY, CDR2 SVGAGI (reference sequence). Trimming took off 2 bases at V and 7 bases at J, with 11 bases between the two ends. In DNA, the CDR3 is TGTGCCAGCAGTTACAACAGGGAAGGCGGGGAGCTGTTTTTT. This sequence encodes CASSYNREGGELFF.

The chain carries TRBV7-2 and TRBJ1-6, with D maybe TRBD1 (5 bases). From germline, CDR1 is SGHTA and CDR2 FQGNSA. V lost 3 bases, J lost 5 bases, and 5 bases lay in between. The CDR3 sequence is 13 residues long. The CDR3: CASSFRDNSPLHF. CDR3 DNA sequence: TGTGCCAGCAGCTTCAGGGATAATTCACCCCTCCACTTT.

The chain carries TRBV20-1 and TRBJ1-6; D gene ambiguous. This CDR3 contains 12 residues. Germline loops: CDR1 DFQATT, CDR2 SNEGSKA (reference sequence). CDR3 in amino acids: CRAGSGDSPLHF. CDR3 DNA: TGCAGGGCGGGGTCCGGGGATTCACCCCTCCACTTT.

This clonotype was detected a few times. The genes are TRBV9 and TRBJ2-3; D possibly corresponds to TRBD2 (6 bases). Between the trimmed V and J ends, which lost 3 bases and 4 bases, there was a span of 12 bases. The CDR3 loop spans 14 amino acids. Germline-derived CDR1 and CDR2 are SGDLS and YYNGEE. CDR3 sequence (DNA): TGTGCCAGCAGCGGAGGACTATTCCCAGATACGCAGTATTTT. Amino acid sequence: CASSGGLFPDTQYF.

The gene calls are TRBV4-1 and TRBJ1-5, with TRBD1 identical over 8 bases. J was trimmed by 14 bases and V by 4 bases; bases with no gene match: 10. The germline V gene encodes CDR1 MGHRA and CDR2 YSYEKL. CDR3 size: 13 residues. In nucleotides, the CDR3 is TGCGCCAGCAGCCCTTCGGACAGGGCGGGCAAGCATTTT. It codes for CASSPSDRAGKHF.

DNA of the CDR3: TGTGCCAGCAGCCAGGGACAGCCGGCTAATTCACCCCTCCACTTT. It encodes CASSQGQPANSPLHF. The J gene is TRBJ1-6, the V gene TRBV7-9; 7 bases line up with TRBD1. With 5 bases clipped from V and 6 bases from J, the junction kept 7 bases outside the gene matches. CDR1 SEHNR and CDR2 FQNEAQ come from the germline V gene (reference sequence). The CDR3 runs 15 residues. Filled out from reference TRBV7-9 and TRBJ1-6, the complete variable domain reads DTGVSQNPRHKITKRGQNVTFRCDPISEHNRLYWYRQTLGQGPEFLTYFQNEAQLEKSRLLSDRFSAERPKGSFSTLEIQRTEQGDSAMYLCASSQGQPANSPLHFGNGTRLTVT.

The chain recombines TRBV20-1 with TRBJ2-5; 7 positions agree with TRBD1. Germline V lookup: CDR1 DFQATT, CDR2 SNEGSKA (reference sequence). V shed 3 bases, J shed 2 bases, and the junction held 3 bases outside the gene matches. The CDR3 runs 13 residues. The CDR3 reads CSAREQGQETQYF. The CDR3 coding sequence is TGCAGTGCTAGGGAACAGGGGCAAGAGACCCAGTACTTC.

A few counts support this clonotype. The chain recombines TRBV5-1 with TRBJ2-5, with D possibly matching TRBD2 (6 bases). V was cut by 4 bases and J by 4 bases, with 17 bases left in between. The V gene's germline CDR1 is SGHRS and CDR2 YFSETQ. The CDR3 totals 15 residues. CDR3 coding DNA: TGCGCCAGCAGCCCGGTTCCCTCCGGGGGAGAGACCCAGTACTTC. Translating it yields CASSPVPSGGETQYF. The whole variable domain, filled in from reference TRBV5-1 and TRBJ2-5, reads KAGVTQTPRYLIKTRGQQVTLSCSPISGHRSVSWYQQTPGQGLQFLFEYFSETQRNKGNFPGRFSGRQFSNSRSEMNVSTLELGDSALYLCASSPVPSGGETQYFGPGTRLLVL.

There are a few counts of this clonotype. This sequence joins TRBV5-6 and TRBJ2-7, with TRBD2 identical over 9 bases. The ends lost 4 bases at V and 5 bases at J; junction bases unmatched: 16. The germline gives CDR1 SGHDT, CDR2 YYEEEE. This CDR3 is built from 17 residues. The CDR3 DNA is TGTGCCAGCAGCCTTTTATTCGCGGGGGGGCCCGAGAACGAGCAGTACTTC. This gives the protein CASSLLFAGGPENEQYF.

J is TRBJ2-3 and V is TRBV7-2; no reliable D call. From germline, CDR1 is SGHTA and CDR2 FQGNSA. The CDR3 sequence is 13 residues long. Trimming cost V 3 bases and J 6 bases, with 10 bases left between them. The CDR3 protein is CASSLLGMDTQYF. CDR3 bases: TGTGCCAGCAGCTTGTTGGGCATGGATACGCAGTATTTT.

This clonotype came up a few times. This chain links TRBV5-1 with TRBJ1-6; D call uncertain. Trimming took 2 bases from V and 12 from J, leaving 9 bases between them. This CDR3 has 12 amino acids. CDR1 is SGHRS, CDR2 YFSETQ, per germline. The CDR3 DNA reads TGCGCCAGCAGCTTCGGCGAGCAACCCCTCCACTTT. It specifies CASSFGEQPLHF.

The genes are TRBV24-1 and TRBJ2-2; 12 bases are a match to TRBD2. The CDR3 length is 18 residues. Germline CDR1 and CDR2: KGHDR and SFDVKD. V was pared by 3 bases and J by 6 bases, with 10 bases of the junction left unmatched. DNA for the CDR3: TGTGCCACCAGTGATCCTAGCGGGGGGGCTTTCGTCCCCGGGGAGCTGTTTTTT. This translates into CATSDPSGGAFVPGELFF.

This clonotype was detected many times. The rearrangement uses TRBV7-8 and TRBJ1-1; no clear D. The CDR3 is 14 residues long. Germline V gene sequence: CDR1 SGHVS, CDR2 FQNEAQ. V was shortened by 5 bases and J by 1 base, with 11 bases between the two germline ends. CDR3 sequence (DNA): TGTGCCAGCAGCAGGAGGGCGGCGAACACTGAAGCTTTCTTT. This translates into CASSRRAANTEAFF.

The chain employs TRBV7-7 and TRBJ2-2; 9 bases fit TRBD1. Germline V gene lookup returns CDR1 SSHAT and CDR2 FNYEAQ (reference sequence). The CDR3 is 14 amino acids. V was clipped by 5 bases and J by 6 bases; unmatched bases: 4. The CDR3, as DNA: TGTGCCAGCAGCAAGGACAGGGGCTCCGGGGAGCTGTTTTTT. Protein product: CASSKDRGSGELFF.

This clonotype was seen a handful of times. The rearrangement joins TRBV5-1 to TRBJ1-1, with 9 nucleotides matching TRBD1. The V segment lost 5 bases and the J segment 6 bases; nucleotides outside the gene matches: 11. The CDR3 covers 15 residues. Germline CDR1 is SGHRS and CDR2 is YFSETQ. CDR3 sequence: CASREIPGQGAEAFF. CDR3 in DNA: TGCGCCAGCAGAGAGATACCGGGACAGGGTGCTGAAGCTTTCTTT. Together with reference TRBV5-1 and TRBJ1-1, the CDR3 gives the full variable domain: KAGVTQTPRYLIKTRGQQVTLSCSPISGHRSVSWYQQTPGQGLQFLFEYFSETQRNKGNFPGRFSGRQFSNSRSEMNVSTLELGDSALYLCASREIPGQGAEAFFGQGTRLTVV.